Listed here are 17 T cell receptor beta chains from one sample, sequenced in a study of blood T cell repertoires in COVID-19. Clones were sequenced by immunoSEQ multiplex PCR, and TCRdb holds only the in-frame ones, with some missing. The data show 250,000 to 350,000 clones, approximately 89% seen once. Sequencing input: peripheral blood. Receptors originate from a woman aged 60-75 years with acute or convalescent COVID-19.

The DNA of the CDR3 is TGTGCCAGTAGTATAGGACAGGGCTTGAAGACCCAGTACTTC. Amino acids: CASSIGQGLKTQYF. V usage is TRBV19 and J usage is TRBJ2-5; TRBD1 matches at 7 bases. V shed 1 base, J shed 6 bases, and the junction held 5 bases outside the gene matches. CDR3 length: 14 amino acids. Germline loops: CDR1 LNHDA, CDR2 SQIVND (reference sequence).

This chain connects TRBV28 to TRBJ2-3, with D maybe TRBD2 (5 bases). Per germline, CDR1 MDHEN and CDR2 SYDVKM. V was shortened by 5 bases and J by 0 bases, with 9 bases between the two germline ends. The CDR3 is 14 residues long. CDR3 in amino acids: CASSTDSSTDTQYF. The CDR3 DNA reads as TGTGCCAGCAGTACGGACTCGAGCACAGATACGCAGTATTTT.

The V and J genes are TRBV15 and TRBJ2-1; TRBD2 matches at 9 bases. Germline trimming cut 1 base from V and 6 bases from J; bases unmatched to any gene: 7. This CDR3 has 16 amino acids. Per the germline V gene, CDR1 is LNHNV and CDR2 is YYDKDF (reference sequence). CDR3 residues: CATSRGRTSDFNEQFF. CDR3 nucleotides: TGTGCCACCAGCAGAGGAAGGACTAGCGATTTCAATGAGCAGTTCTTC.

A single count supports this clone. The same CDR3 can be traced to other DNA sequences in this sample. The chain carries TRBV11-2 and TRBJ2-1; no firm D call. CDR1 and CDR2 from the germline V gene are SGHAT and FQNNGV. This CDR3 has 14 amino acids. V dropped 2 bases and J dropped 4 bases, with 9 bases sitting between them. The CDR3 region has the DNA TGTGCCAGCAGCTTATCCGGTTCTTACAATGAGCAGTTCTTC. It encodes CASSLSGSYNEQFF.

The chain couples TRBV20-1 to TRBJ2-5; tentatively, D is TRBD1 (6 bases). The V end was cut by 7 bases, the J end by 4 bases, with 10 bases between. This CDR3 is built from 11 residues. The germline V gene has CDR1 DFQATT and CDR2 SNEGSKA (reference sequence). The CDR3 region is CSGTGRETQYF. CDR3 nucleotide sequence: TGCAGTGGCACAGGGAGAGAGACCCAGTACTTC.

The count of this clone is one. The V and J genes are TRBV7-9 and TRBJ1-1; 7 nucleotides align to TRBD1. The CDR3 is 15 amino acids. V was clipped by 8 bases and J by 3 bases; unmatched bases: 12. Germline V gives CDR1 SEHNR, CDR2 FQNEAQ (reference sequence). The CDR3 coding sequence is TGTGCCAGCGACTCCTTAATAACAGGGGACACTGAAGCTTTCTTT. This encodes CASDSLITGDTEAFF.

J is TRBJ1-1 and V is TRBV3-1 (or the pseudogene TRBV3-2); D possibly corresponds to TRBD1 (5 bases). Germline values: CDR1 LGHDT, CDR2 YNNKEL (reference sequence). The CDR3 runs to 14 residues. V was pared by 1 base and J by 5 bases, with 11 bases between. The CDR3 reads CASSQVQGTTEAFF. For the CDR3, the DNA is TGTGCCAGCAGCCAAGTCCAGGGAACAACTGAAGCTTTCTTT.

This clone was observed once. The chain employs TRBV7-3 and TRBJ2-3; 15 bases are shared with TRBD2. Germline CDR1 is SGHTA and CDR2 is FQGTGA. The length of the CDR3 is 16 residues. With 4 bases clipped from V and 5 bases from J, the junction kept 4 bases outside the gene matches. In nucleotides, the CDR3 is TGTGCCAGCAGCTCCGGACTAGCGGGGGGGCAAGATACGCAGTATTTT. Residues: CASSSGLAGGQDTQYF.

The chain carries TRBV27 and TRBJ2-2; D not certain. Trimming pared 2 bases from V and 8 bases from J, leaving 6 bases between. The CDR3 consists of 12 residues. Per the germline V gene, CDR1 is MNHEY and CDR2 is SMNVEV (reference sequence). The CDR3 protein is CASSLVTGELFF. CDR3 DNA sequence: TGTGCCAGCAGTTTAGTTACTGGGGAGCTGTTTTTT.

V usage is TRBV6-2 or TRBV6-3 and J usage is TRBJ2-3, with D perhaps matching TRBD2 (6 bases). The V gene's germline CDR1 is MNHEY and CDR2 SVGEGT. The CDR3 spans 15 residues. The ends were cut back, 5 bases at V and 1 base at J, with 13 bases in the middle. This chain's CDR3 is CASSTGLARTDTQYF. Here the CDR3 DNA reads TGTGCCAGCAGTACGGGACTGGCCCGCACAGATACGCAGTATTTT.

The CDR3 nucleotides read TGTGCCAGCAGCTTAGCGATTACAGGGGCGTCCGGAAACACCATATATTTT. Its translation: CASSLAITGASGNTIYF. The chain joins TRBV7-8 to TRBJ1-3, with 7 bases lining up with TRBD1. Germline V gene data show CDR1 as SGHVS and CDR2 as FQNEAQ. The CDR3 has 17 amino acids. V gave up 0 bases and J gave up 4 bases; unmatched junction bases: 9.

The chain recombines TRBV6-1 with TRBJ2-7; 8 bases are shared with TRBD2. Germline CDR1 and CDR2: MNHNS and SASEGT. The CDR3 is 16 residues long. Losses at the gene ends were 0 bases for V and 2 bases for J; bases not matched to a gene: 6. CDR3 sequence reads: CASSEAVGGDPYEQYF. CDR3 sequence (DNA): TGTGCCAGCAGTGAAGCGGTCGGGGGGGATCCCTACGAGCAGTACTTC.

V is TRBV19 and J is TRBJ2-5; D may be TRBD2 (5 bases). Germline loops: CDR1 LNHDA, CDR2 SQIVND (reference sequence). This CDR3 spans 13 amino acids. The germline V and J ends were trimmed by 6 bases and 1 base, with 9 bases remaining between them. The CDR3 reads CASRSAGQETQYF. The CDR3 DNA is TGTGCCAGTAGGTCGGCGGGCCAAGAGACCCAGTACTTC. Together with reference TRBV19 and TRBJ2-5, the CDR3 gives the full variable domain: DGGITQSPKYLFRKEGQNVTLSCEQNLNHDAMYWYRQDPGQGLRLIYYSQIVNDFQKGDIAEGYSVSREKKESFPLTVTSAQKNPTAFYLCASRSAGQETQYFGPGTRLLVL.

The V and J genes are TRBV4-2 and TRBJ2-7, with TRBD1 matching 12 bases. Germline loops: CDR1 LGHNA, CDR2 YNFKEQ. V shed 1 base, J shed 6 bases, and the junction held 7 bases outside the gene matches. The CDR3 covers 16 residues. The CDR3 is CASSQGTGQGASEQYF. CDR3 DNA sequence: TGTGCCAGCAGCCAAGGGACGGGACAGGGGGCTTCCGAGCAGTACTTC.

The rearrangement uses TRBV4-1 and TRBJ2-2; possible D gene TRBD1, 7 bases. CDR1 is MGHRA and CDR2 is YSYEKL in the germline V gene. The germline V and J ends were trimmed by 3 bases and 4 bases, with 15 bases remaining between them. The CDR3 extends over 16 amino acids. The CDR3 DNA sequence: TGCGCCAGCAGCCAGCCCGGGACAGCGGGCACCGGGGAGCTGTTTTTT. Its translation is CASSQPGTAGTGELFF.

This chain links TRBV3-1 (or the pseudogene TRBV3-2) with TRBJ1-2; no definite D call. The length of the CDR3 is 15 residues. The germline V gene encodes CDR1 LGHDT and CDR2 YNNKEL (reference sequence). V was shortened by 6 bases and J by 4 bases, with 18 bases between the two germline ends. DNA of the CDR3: TGTGCCAGCAGGGCCGCCGGGAGGGTAGGCTATGGCTACACCTTC. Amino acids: CASRAAGRVGYGYTF.

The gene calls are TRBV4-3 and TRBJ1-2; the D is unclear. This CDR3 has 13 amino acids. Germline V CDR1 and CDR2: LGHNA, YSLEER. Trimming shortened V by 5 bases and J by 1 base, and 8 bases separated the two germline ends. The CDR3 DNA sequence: TGCGCCAGCAGCGGGAGGGTTAACTATGGCTACACCTTC. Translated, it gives CASSGRVNYGYTF.